The 26 T cell receptor beta chains below were found in one sample sequenced in a study of T cell responses to AZD1222 COVID-19 vaccine. The protocol was immunoSEQ multiplex PCR, while the TCRdb copy is restricted to in-frame clones and leaves out a portion. The sample includes about 150,000 clones, just under 95% of them seen just once. Material: peripheral blood, obtained on day 0 of AZD1222 vaccination. The receptor set was obtained from an adult in good health.

The rearrangement links TRBV30 to TRBJ2-3, with a tentative D call TRBD1 (6 bases). Germline lookup yields CDR1 GTSNPN and CDR2 SVGIG (reference sequence). The CDR3 sequence is 12 residues long. The ends were cut back, 2 bases at V and 7 bases at J, with 10 bases in the middle. This CDR3 is CAWSTGLHTQYF. The CDR3 nucleotides are TGTGCCTGGAGTACAGGGCTTCATACGCAGTATTTT.

V and J are TRBV4-2 and TRBJ2-2, with 11 bases aligning to TRBD2. The V and J ends lost 2 bases and 4 bases, in that order; junction bases with no gene match: 3. CDR1 LGHNA and CDR2 YNFKEQ come from the germline V gene. The CDR3 is 16 residues long. Here the CDR3 reads CASSQQGTSGTGELFF. The CDR3 DNA sequence: TGTGCCAGCAGCCAACAAGGGACTAGCGGCACCGGGGAGCTGTTTTTT.

The chain employs TRBV7-8 and TRBJ2-1; D is unclear. The CDR3 runs 14 residues. Deletions cut 5 bases from V and 4 bases from J, with 12 bases between. CDR1 is SGHVS, CDR2 FQNEAQ, per germline. CDR3 DNA: TGTGCCAGCAGCGTAAGAGAAGGGTACAATGAGCAGTTCTTC. Translating gives CASSVREGYNEQFF.

This sequence joins TRBV4-3 and TRBJ1-1; 7 bases map to TRBD1. V lost 0 bases and J lost 5; bases outside the gene matches: 21. CDR1 is LGHNA and CDR2 is YSLEER in the germline V gene. The CDR3 totals 20 residues. In DNA form, the CDR3 reads TGCGCCAGCAGCCAAGAAGAACAGGGGACCAGGTGGATTATCGAGACTGAAGCTTTCTTT. Protein product: CASSQEEQGTRWIIETEAFF.

The rearrangement uses TRBV11-2 and TRBJ2-5; D not certain. From germline, CDR1 is SGHAT and CDR2 FQNNGV. Between the trimmed V and J ends, which lost 2 bases and 2 bases, there was a span of 3 bases. The CDR3 extends over 12 amino acids. CDR3 in DNA: TGTGCCAGCAGCTTAAGGCAAGAGACCCAGTACTTC. Translating it yields CASSLRQETQYF. The whole variable domain, filled in from reference TRBV11-2 and TRBJ2-5, reads EAGVAQSPRYKIIEKRQSVAFWCNPISGHATLYWYQQILGQGPKLLIQFQNNGVVDDSQLPKDRFSAERLKGVDSTLKIQPAKLEDSAVYLCASSLRQETQYFGPGTRLLVL.

This clone came up once. This chain joins TRBV14 and TRBJ2-5, with 14 bases matching TRBD2. The V gene's germline CDR1 is SGHDN and CDR2 FVKESK. The CDR3 spans 18 residues. Trimming cost V 5 bases and J 5 bases; bases outside gene matches: 13. The CDR3 DNA reads as TGTGCCAGCAGCTCCCGGACTAGCGGGGGGACAAAAGCGGAGACCCAGTACTTC. This sequence encodes CASSSRTSGGTKAETQYF.

The CDR3 nucleotides read TGTGCCAGCAGCCAAGAACATAAAGGCGCTGAAGCTTTCTTT. Residues: CASSQEHKGAEAFF. The V and J genes are TRBV4-2 and TRBJ1-1; D is unclear. This CDR3 has 14 amino acids. From germline, CDR1 is LGHNA and CDR2 YNFKEQ. The V end was cut by 0 bases, the J end by 6 bases, with 11 bases between.

This chain links TRBV4-1 with TRBJ2-6; no clear D. Germline V lookup: CDR1 MGHRA, CDR2 YSYEKL. V lost 5 bases, J lost 1 base, and 12 bases lay in between. The CDR3 is made up of 16 amino acids. The CDR3 DNA follows: TGCGCCAGCAGCTTTGAGTCCCTGTCTGGGGCCAACGTCCTGACTTTC. Protein sequence: CASSFESLSGANVLTF.

V is TRBV4-2 and J is TRBJ1-1; D gene uncertain. Germline assignment: CDR1 LGHNA and CDR2 YNFKEQ. The V gene lost 4 bases and the J gene lost 3 bases, with 15 bases spanning the gap. The CDR3 is 15 amino acids. The chain's CDR3 is CASSPLRGDHTEAFF. The DNA of the CDR3 is TGTGCCAGCAGCCCGTTGCGGGGAGACCACACTGAAGCTTTCTTT.

This clone occurred a few times. V and J are TRBV19 and TRBJ1-1; 10 positions match TRBD1. Germline-derived CDR1 and CDR2 are LNHDA and SQIVND (reference sequence). Trimming removed 5 bases from V and 8 bases from J; junction bases left unmatched: 8. The CDR3 loop spans 14 amino acids. CDR3 sequence (DNA): TGTGCCAGTAGTGCGGACAGGGGGGGAAGGGAAGCTTTCTTT. Encoded protein: CASSADRGGREAFF.

This chain joins TRBV4-2 and TRBJ1-1; D is possibly TRBD1 (5 bases). The V end was cut by 4 bases, the J end by 7 bases, with 10 bases between. There are 12 residues in the CDR3. CDR1 is LGHNA and CDR2 is YNFKEQ in the germline V gene. The CDR3 is CASSPTGGEAFF. The DNA of the CDR3 is TGTGCCAGCAGCCCAACGGGGGGTGAAGCTTTCTTT.

The J gene is TRBJ1-2, the V gene TRBV28, with a possible D match to TRBD1 (6 bases). The CDR3 consists of 13 residues. With 10 bases removed from V and 7 bases from J, the gap between germline ends came to 19 bases. Germline-derived CDR1 and CDR2 are MDHEN and SYDVKM. The CDR3 DNA follows: TGTGCCACCCGGGCAGGGGATTGGGGTGGCTACACCTTC. It yields the protein CATRAGDWGGYTF.

The genes are TRBV28 and TRBJ2-7; weak D call: TRBD1 (6 bases). The CDR3 covers 17 residues. The V gene lost 5 bases and the J gene lost 7 bases, with 27 bases spanning the gap. In germline, CDR1 is MDHEN, CDR2 SYDVKM. CDR3 loop: CASSPPILPRGRVEQYF. In DNA, the CDR3 is TGTGCCAGCAGTCCCCCGATTCTCCCCAGGGGACGTGTGGAGCAGTACTTC.

The V gene is TRBV10-3, the J gene TRBJ2-7, with 7 bases matching TRBD2. Germline CDR1 ENHRY, CDR2 SYGVKD. J was trimmed by 3 bases and V by 2 bases; bases with no gene match: 4. The CDR3 has 14 residues. CDR3 in DNA: TGTGCCATCAGTGAGGGACTAGTTGTCTACGAGCAGTACTTC. Its translation is CAISEGLVVYEQYF.

The chain combines TRBV19 with TRBJ1-5; D might be TRBD1 (5 bases). Germline V gene sequence: CDR1 LNHDA, CDR2 SQIVND (reference sequence). This CDR3 spans 16 amino acids. Trimming took 5 bases from V and 0 from J, leaving 14 bases between them. This chain's CDR3 is CASSPAGGNSNQPQHF. The CDR3 bases are TGTGCCAGTAGTCCCGCCGGGGGAAATAGCAATCAGCCCCAGCATTTT.

This chain joins TRBV5-1 and TRBJ2-3, with D possibly matching TRBD1 (7 bases). Germline V CDR1 and CDR2: SGHRS, YFSETQ. Trimming cost V 4 bases and J 4 bases, with 13 bases left between them. CDR3 length equals 14 residues. Written as DNA, the CDR3 is TGCGCCAGCAGCCATGGAGGGGGCGCAGATACGCAGTATTTT. Translated, it gives CASSHGGGADTQYF. The whole variable domain, filled in from reference TRBV5-1 and TRBJ2-3, reads KAGVTQTPRYLIKTRGQQVTLSCSPISGHRSVSWYQQTPGQGLQFLFEYFSETQRNKGNFPGRFSGRQFSNSRSEMNVSTLELGDSALYLCASSHGGGADTQYFGPGTRLTVL.

The chain carries TRBV5-1 and TRBJ1-2; TRBD1 matches 9 bases. Germline lookup yields CDR1 SGHRS and CDR2 YFSETQ. The CDR3 extends over 14 amino acids. The junction had 4 bases not matched to a gene; V was cut back by 2 bases and J by 5 bases. The CDR3 DNA is TGCGCCAGCAGCTTTGGACAGGGGCGGTATGGCTACACCTTC. It yields the protein CASSFGQGRYGYTF.

V gene TRBV28 combines with J gene TRBJ2-3; D may be TRBD1 or TRBD2 (6 bases each). The CDR3 length is 13 residues. Germline V CDR1 and CDR2: MDHEN, SYDVKM. V lost 7 bases to trimming and J lost 3 bases, with 11 bases between them. CDR3 nucleotides: TGTGCCAGCAAGAAGGGGGGAACAGATACGCAGTATTTT. This codes for CASKKGGTDTQYF.

The chain employs TRBV27 and TRBJ1-1, with D possibly matching TRBD1 (5 bases). CDR1 MNHEY and CDR2 SMNVEV come from the germline V gene (reference sequence). Trimming left V 4 bases short and J 11 bases short, with 23 bases between. The CDR3 contains 15 residues. The CDR3 region is CASSSTPGLLAAAFF. The CDR3 DNA reads TGTGCCAGCAGTTCAACCCCGGGACTCTTGGCAGCGGCTTTCTTT.

V is TRBV7-8 and J is TRBJ1-6; no clear D. CDR3 length: 15 residues. Trimming took 5 bases from V and 1 from J, leaving 9 bases between them. Germline CDR1 is SGHVS and CDR2 is FQNEAQ. The CDR3 nucleotides read TGTGCCAGCAGCGGCCAATTGTCCTATAATTCACCCCTCCACTTT. This gives the protein CASSGQLSYNSPLHF.

This clone was seen a few times. V usage is TRBV4-3 and J usage is TRBJ1-1, with D maybe TRBD1 (6 bases). V was pared by 5 bases and J by 5 bases, with 9 bases between. This CDR3 is 12 amino acids long. CDR1 and CDR2 (germline): LGHNA, YSLEER. CDR3 coding DNA: TGCGCCAGCAGCGAGAGGGGGACTGAAGCTTTCTTT. It codes for CASSERGTEAFF.

CDR3 region: CASSLRGIYEQYF. CDR3 nucleotides: TGCGCCAGCAGCTTACGGGGGATCTACGAGCAGTACTTC. The V gene is TRBV5-1, the J gene TRBJ2-7, with D perhaps TRBD2 (6 bases). Trimming pared 2 bases from V and 3 bases from J, leaving 9 bases between. Germline V CDR1 and CDR2: SGHRS, YFSETQ. The CDR3 extends over 13 amino acids.

The chain recombines TRBV10-3 with TRBJ2-2; D not certain. CDR1 and CDR2 (germline): ENHRY, SYGVKD. The CDR3 sequence is 15 residues long. Trimming removed 0 bases from V and 4 bases from J, with 9 bases in between. Written as DNA, the CDR3 is TGTGCCATCAGTGAGTCGCAAGCCGGCACCGGGGAGCTGTTTTTT. This gives the protein CAISESQAGTGELFF.

The chain is built from TRBV14 and TRBJ1-3; D remains unclear. Germline assignment: CDR1 SGHDN and CDR2 FVKESK. This CDR3 region has 16 residues. V lost 0 bases and J lost 0, with 9 bases in between. The CDR3 nucleotides read TGTGCCAGCAGCCAAGATAAAGTGAGCTCTGGAAACACCATATATTTT. As protein: CASSQDKVSSGNTIYF. Combining the CDR3 with reference TRBV14 and TRBJ1-3 gives the whole variable domain EAGVTQFPSHSVIEKGQTVTLRCDPISGHDNLYWYRRVMGKEIKFLLHFVKESKQDESGMPNNRFLAERTGGTYSTLKVQPAELEDSGVYFCASSQDKVSSGNTIYFGEGSWLTVV.

V is TRBV2 and J is TRBJ1-3; D remains ambiguous. The CDR3 is 14 residues long. Germline CDR1 reads SNHLY; CDR2 reads FYNNEI. Trimming left V 8 bases short and J 0 bases short, with 11 bases between. Here the CDR3 reads CASSGGSSGNTIYF. CDR3 bases: TGTGCCAGCTCCGGCGGCAGCTCTGGAAACACCATATATTTT.

The genes are TRBV28 and TRBJ1-4; 10 nucleotides line up with TRBD1. Germline CDR1 is MDHEN and CDR2 is SYDVKM. This CDR3 has 14 amino acids. V was clipped by 5 bases and J by 6 bases; unmatched bases: 3. CDR3 amino acids: CASSPGTGDEKLFF. The CDR3 bases are TGTGCCAGCAGTCCCGGGACAGGGGATGAAAAACTGTTTTTT.